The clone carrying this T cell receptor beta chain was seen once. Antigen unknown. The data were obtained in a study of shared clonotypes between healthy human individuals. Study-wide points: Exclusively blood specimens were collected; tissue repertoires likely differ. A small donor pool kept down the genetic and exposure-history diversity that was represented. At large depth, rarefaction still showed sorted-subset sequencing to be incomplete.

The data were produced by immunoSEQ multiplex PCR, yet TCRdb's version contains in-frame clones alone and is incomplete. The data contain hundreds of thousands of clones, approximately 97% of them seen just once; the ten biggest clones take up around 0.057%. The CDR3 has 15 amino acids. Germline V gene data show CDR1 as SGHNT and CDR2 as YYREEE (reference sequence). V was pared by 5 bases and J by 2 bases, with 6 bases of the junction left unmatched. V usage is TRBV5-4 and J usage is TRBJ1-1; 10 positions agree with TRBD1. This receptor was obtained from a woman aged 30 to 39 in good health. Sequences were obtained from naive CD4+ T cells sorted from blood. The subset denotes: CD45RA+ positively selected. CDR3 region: CASRGRTGGNTEAFF. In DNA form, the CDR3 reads TGTGCCAGCAGAGGGCGGACAGGGGGTAACACTGAAGCTTTCTTT. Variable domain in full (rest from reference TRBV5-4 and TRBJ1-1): ETGVTQSPTHLIKTRGQQVTLRCSSQSGHNTVSWYQQALGQGPQFIFQYYREEENGRGNFPPRFSGLQFPNYSSELNVNALELDDSALYLCASRGRTGGNTEAFFGQGTRLTVV.